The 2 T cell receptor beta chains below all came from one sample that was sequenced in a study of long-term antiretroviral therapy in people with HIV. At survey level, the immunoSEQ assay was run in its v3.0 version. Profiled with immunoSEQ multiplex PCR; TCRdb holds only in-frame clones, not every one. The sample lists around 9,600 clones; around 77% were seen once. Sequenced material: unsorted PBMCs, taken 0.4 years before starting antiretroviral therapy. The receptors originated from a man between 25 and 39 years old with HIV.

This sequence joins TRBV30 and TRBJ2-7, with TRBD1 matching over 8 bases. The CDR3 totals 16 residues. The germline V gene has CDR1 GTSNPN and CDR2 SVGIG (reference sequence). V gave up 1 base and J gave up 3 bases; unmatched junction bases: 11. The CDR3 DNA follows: TGTGCCTGGAGTGACCCTAATCGGACAGGGAGCTACGAGCAGTACTTC. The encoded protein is CAWSDPNRTGSYEQYF.

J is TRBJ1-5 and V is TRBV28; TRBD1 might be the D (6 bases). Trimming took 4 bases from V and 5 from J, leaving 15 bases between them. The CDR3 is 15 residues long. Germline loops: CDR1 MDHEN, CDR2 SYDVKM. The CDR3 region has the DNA TGTGCCAGCAGTTCACAGGGAGGTAGGGATCAGCCCCAGCATTTT. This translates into CASSSQGGRDQPQHF. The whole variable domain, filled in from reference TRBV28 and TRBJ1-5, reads DVKVTQSSRYLVKRTGEKVFLECVQDMDHENMFWYRQDPGLGLRLIYFSYDVKMKEKGDIPEGYSVSREKKERFSLILESASTNQTSMYLCASSSQGGRDQPQHFGDGTRLSIL.